A selection of T cell receptor beta chains follows, all from one sample in a study of blood T cell repertoires in COVID-19. This table comes from immunoSEQ multiplex PCR, and its TCRdb copy is limited to in-frame clones, with some not included. Of about 9,200 clones listed, roughly 90% are singletons. The sample taken for sequencing was peripheral blood. The receptors come from a man aged 55 to 69 with acute or convalescent COVID-19. The CDR3 runs from the conserved cysteine through the conserved F or W. A D gene is named only where the DNA matches it firmly. Only part of the rows carry a size: once, few, many, or a class if the clone is expanded.

d_call	j_call	v_call	clone_size	cdr3_nt	cdr3_aa
TRBD1	TRBJ1-5	TRBV15	.	TGTGCCACCAGCAGAGATACCCAGGGGGCGAGACTTCAGCCCCAGCATTTT	CATSRDTQGARLQPQHF
TRBD2	TRBJ2-3	TRBV6-2/TRBV6-3	.	TGTGCCAGCAGTCGGACTAGCGGGAGCCGAGATACGCAGTATTTT	CASSRTSGSRDTQYF
.	TRBJ1-1	TRBV23-1	.	TGCGCCAGCAGTCAATCAGGGCAGGGGCCGAACAGGAGTGAAGCTTTCTTT	CASSQSGQGPNRSEAFF
TRBD1	TRBJ1-1	TRBV19	.	TGTGCCAGTAGTCTAGGGACAGATGAAGCTTTCTTT	CASSLGTDEAFF
.	TRBJ1-5	TRBV10-2	.	TGCGCCAGCAGCGATACGCGAGGGGGAAGGGGCAATCAGCCCCAGCATTTT	CASSDTRGGRGNQPQHF
.	TRBJ1-1	TRBV5-4	.	TGTGCCAGCAGCCCAACAGACAGGAACACTGAAGCTTTCTTT	CASSPTDRNTEAFF
.	TRBJ1-1	TRBV19	.	TGTGCCAGTAGTATGGGAGGTGAAGCTTTCTTT	CASSMGGEAFF
TRBD1	TRBJ2-3	TRBV11-2	.	TGTGCCAGCAGCTTCAGGACAGGGAGGTATACGCAGTATTTT	CASSFRTGRYTQYF
TRBD1	TRBJ1-6	TRBV7-2	.	TGTGCCAGCAGCTTAGCTTCGGGACAGTCAAATTCACCCCTCCACTTT	CASSLASGQSNSPLHF
.	TRBJ2-6	TRBV19	once	TGTGCCAGTAACCCCAGGGTGCGTGGGGCCAACGTCCTGACTTTC	CASNPRVRGANVLTF
TRBD2	TRBJ2-1	TRBV10-2	.	TGCGCCAGCGGCCCTCTAAGCGGGAAGTATAATGAGCAGTTCTTC	CASGPLSGKYNEQFF
.	TRBJ1-3	TRBV18	.	TGTGCCAGCTCAGACCAGGGATCTGGAAACACCATATATTTT	CASSDQGSGNTIYF
.	TRBJ2-3	TRBV2	.	TGTGCCACCCCGGAGGGGTTTTTTAGCACAGATACGCAGTATTTT	CATPEGFFSTDTQYF